What follows describes a single T cell receptor (beta chain). The target antigen is unknown. The data were taken from a study of beta chain features in type 1 diabetes. V lost 6 bases and J lost 6, with 9 bases in between. The CDR3 has 11 amino acids. In germline, CDR1 is LGHNT, CDR2 FRNRAP. Notes on the study in general: Researchers reported that naive, central memory and Treg TCRB repertoires appeared more similar in patients than in healthy donors. Moderate yet significant TCRB CDR3 shortening was seen in Type 1 diabetes patients in all four CD4+ subsets. PCR could preferentially amplify shorter templates, alike in patients and controls.

Reverse transcribing all isolated RNA meant expressed TCRB transcripts were sequenced. Reads from naive, central memory and regulatory T cell samples averaged around 3.5 million. Here immunoSEQ multiplex PCR was the method, and the copy in TCRdb shows in-frame clones only, minus some. Here the sample spans roughly 160,000 clones, about 7.8% being singletons. The receptor's source is a woman aged 40 to 50 with type 1 diabetes. Sequenced sample: central memory CD4+ T cells from blood. The chain carries TRBV12-5 and TRBJ2-7; the D gene is possibly TRBD1 (5 bases). In DNA, the CDR3 is TGTGCTAGTGGAACAGGATCCGAGCAGTACTTC. Protein sequence: CASGTGSEQYF.